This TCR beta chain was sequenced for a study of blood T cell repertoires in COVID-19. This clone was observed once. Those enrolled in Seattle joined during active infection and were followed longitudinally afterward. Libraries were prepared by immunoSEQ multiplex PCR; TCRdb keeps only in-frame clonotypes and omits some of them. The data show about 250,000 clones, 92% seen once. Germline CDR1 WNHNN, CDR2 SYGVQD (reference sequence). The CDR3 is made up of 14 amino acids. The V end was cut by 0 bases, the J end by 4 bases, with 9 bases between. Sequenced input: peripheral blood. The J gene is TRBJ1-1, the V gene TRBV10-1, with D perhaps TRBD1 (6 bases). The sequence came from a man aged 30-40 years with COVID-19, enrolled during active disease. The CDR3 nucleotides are TGCGCCAGCAGTGAGTCTTTAGGGGGCACTGAAGCTTTCTTT. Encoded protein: CASSESLGGTEAFF.